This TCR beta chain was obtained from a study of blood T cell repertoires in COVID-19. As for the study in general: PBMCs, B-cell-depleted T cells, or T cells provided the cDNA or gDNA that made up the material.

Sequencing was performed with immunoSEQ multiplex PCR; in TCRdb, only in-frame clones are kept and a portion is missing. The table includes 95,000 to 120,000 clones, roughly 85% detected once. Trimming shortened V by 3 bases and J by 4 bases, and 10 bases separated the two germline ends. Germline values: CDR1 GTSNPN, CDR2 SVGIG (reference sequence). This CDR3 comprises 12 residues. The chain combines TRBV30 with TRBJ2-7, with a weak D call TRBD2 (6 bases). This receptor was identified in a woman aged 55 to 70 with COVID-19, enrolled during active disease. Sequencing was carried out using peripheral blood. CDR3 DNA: TGTGCCTGGAGCGTGGGGGGATACGAGCAGTACTTC. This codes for CAWSVGGYEQYF.